A selection of T cell receptor beta chains follows, all from one sample in a study of blood T cell repertoires in COVID-19. Measured with immunoSEQ multiplex PCR; TCRdb has only the in-frame clones, and not every one. The table shows some 120,000 clones, with approximately 80% occurring only once. Sequencing was carried out using peripheral blood. The receptors stem from a human donor in a cohort sampled during active COVID-19. The CDR3 runs from the conserved cysteine through the conserved F or W. The D gene is left open where the match is weak. Not every row has a clone size; where given, it reads once, few, many or a size class.

V: TRBV11-3; J: TRBJ2-7; D: TRBD2; size: .; CDR3: CASSLKRGSYEQYF; DNA: TGTGCCAGCAGCTTGAAGCGGGGGTCCTACGAGCAGTACTTC
V: TRBV19; J: TRBJ1-2; D: .; size: .; CDR3: CASSIRSPRGYTF; DNA: TGTGCCAGTAGTATAAGGAGCCCCCGGGGCTACACCTTC
V: TRBV18; J: TRBJ1-6; D: .; size: .; CDR3: CASSPGSGERIGSPLHF; DNA: TGTGCCAGCTCACCAGGTAGCGGGGAGAGGATCGGTTCACCCCTCCACTTT
V: TRBV3-1/TRBV3-2; J: TRBJ2-5; D: TRBD2; size: few; CDR3: CASSRSGLAGETQYF; DNA: TGTGCCAGCAGCCGGAGTGGACTAGCGGGGGAGACCCAGTACTTC
V: TRBV9; J: TRBJ2-7; D: TRBD2; size: .; CDR3: CASSVSGGGYEQYF; DNA: TGTGCCAGCAGCGTGAGTGGGGGGGGCTACGAGCAGTACTTC
V: TRBV7-9; J: TRBJ2-5; D: TRBD1; size: .; CDR3: CATGQGPSGETQYF; DNA: TGTGCCACCGGACAGGGGCCCTCCGGGGAGACCCAGTACTTC
V: TRBV7-8; J: TRBJ2-7; D: TRBD2; size: .; CDR3: CAGGRGADLEQYF; DNA: TGTGCCGGAGGGCGGGGGGCCGACCTAGAGCAGTACTTC
V: TRBV6-5; J: TRBJ2-3; D: TRBD2; size: .; CDR3: CASSSRGGGTDTQYF; DNA: TGTGCCAGCAGCTCCCGGGGAGGGGGCACAGATACGCAGTATTTT
V: TRBV5-4; J: TRBJ2-6; D: .; size: .; CDR3: CASGEDSGANVLTF; DNA: TGTGCCAGCGGAGAGGATTCTGGGGCCAACGTCCTGACTTTC
V: TRBV14; J: TRBJ2-7; D: TRBD2; size: .; CDR3: CASSPGTSGVRYEQYF; DNA: TGTGCCAGCAGCCCGGGGACTAGCGGGGTGCGCTACGAGCAGTACTTC
V: TRBV19; J: TRBJ2-7; D: .; size: .; CDR3: CASSIRAGAPSYEQYF; DNA: TGTGCCAGTAGTATAAGAGCCGGAGCCCCCTCCTACGAGCAGTACTTC
V: TRBV3-1/TRBV3-2; J: TRBJ1-1; D: .; size: .; CDR3: CASSFKVVSGAFF; DNA: TGTGCCAGCAGCTTTAAGGTCGTGTCGGGAGCTTTCTTT
V: TRBV4-2; J: TRBJ1-2; D: .; size: .; CDR3: CASSQEAGLDYGYTF; DNA: TGTGCCAGCAGCCAAGAAGCAGGGTTGGACTATGGCTACACCTTC
V: TRBV7-9; J: TRBJ2-7; D: TRBD2; size: .; CDR3: CASSYGTGTSGTYEQYF; DNA: TGTGCCAGCAGCTACGGGACAGGGACTAGCGGGACCTACGAGCAGTACTTC
V: TRBV11-2; J: TRBJ1-2; D: .; size: .; CDR3: CASSPPYQGDSYGYTF; DNA: TGTGCCAGCAGCCCTCCGTATCAGGGCGACTCCTATGGCTACACCTTC
V: TRBV24-1; J: TRBJ1-2; D: TRBD1; size: .; CDR3: CATSDPDRSYGYTF; DNA: TGTGCCACCAGTGACCCGGACAGGTCCTATGGCTACACCTTC
V: TRBV4-1; J: TRBJ2-7; D: TRBD1; size: .; CDR3: CASSQAGTATYEQYF; DNA: TGCGCCAGCAGCCAGGCCGGGACAGCGACCTACGAGCAGTACTTC
V: TRBV30; J: TRBJ2-7; D: .; size: .; CDR3: CAWRPQGGYSYEQYF; DNA: TGTGCCTGGAGGCCCCAGGGCGGTTACTCCTACGAGCAGTACTTC
V: TRBV5-6; J: TRBJ1-5; D: TRBD1; size: .; CDR3: CASSLGPGTGGQPQHF; DNA: TGTGCCAGCAGCTTGGGACCCGGGACAGGCGGGCAGCCCCAGCATTTT
V: TRBV7-2; J: TRBJ2-7; D: .; size: .; CDR3: CASSLVAGPEQYF; DNA: TGTGCCAGCAGCTTAGTGGCGGGTCCGGAGCAGTACTTC
V: TRBV7-9; J: TRBJ2-7; D: TRBD1; size: .; CDR3: CASSPGTVLEQYF; DNA: TGTGCCAGCAGTCCCGGGACAGTACTTGAGCAGTACTTC
V: TRBV7-9; J: TRBJ1-1; D: .; size: .; CDR3: CASSRGNTEAFF; DNA: TGTGCCAGCAGTAGGGGGAACACTGAAGCTTTCTTT
V: TRBV20-1; J: TRBJ2-7; D: .; size: .; CDR3: CSARKGWEQYF; DNA: TGCAGTGCTAGAAAGGGGTGGGAGCAGTACTTC